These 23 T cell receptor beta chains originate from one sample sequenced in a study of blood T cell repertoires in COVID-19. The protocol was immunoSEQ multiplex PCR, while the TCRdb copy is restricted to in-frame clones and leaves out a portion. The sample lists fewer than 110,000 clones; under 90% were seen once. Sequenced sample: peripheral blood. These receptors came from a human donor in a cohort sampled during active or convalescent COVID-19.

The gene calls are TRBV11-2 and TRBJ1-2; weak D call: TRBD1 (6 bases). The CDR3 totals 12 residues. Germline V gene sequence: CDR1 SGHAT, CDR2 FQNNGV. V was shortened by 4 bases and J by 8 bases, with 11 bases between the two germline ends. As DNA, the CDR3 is TGTGCCAGCAGCTCCGGACAGTACGGCTACACCTTC. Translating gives CASSSGQYGYTF.

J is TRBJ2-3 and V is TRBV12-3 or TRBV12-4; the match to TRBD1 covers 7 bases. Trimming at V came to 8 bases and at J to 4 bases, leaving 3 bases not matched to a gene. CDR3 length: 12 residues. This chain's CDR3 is CASRQGSDTQYF. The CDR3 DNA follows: TGTGCCAGCCGACAGGGTTCAGATACGCAGTATTTT.

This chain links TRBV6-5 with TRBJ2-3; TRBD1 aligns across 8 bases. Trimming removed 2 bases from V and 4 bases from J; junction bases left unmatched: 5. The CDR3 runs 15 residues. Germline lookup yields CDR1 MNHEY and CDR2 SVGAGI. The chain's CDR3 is CASSYQGAQADTQYF. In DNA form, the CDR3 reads TGTGCCAGCAGTTACCAGGGGGCGCAGGCAGATACGCAGTATTTT.

The CDR3 loop is CASSSPRISSYEQYF. DNA of the CDR3: TGTGCCAGCAGCTCTCCCAGGATCTCCTCCTACGAGCAGTACTTC. The chain links TRBV7-9 to TRBJ2-7; D remains ambiguous. CDR1 SEHNR and CDR2 FQNEAQ come from the germline V gene (reference sequence). V was trimmed by 4 bases and J by 0 bases, leaving 13 bases between them. This CDR3 is 15 amino acids long.

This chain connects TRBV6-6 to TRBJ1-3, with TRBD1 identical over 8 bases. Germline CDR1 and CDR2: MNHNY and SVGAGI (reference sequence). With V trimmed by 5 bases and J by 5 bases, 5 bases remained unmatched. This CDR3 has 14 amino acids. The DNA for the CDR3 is TGTGCCAGCAGTCCTAGGGACAGGAGAAACACCATATATTTT. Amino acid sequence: CASSPRDRRNTIYF.

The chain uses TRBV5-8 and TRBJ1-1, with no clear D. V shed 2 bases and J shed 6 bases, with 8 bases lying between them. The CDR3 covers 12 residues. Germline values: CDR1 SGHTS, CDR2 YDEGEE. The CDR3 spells CASSLMGAEAFF. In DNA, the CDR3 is TGTGCCAGCAGCTTAATGGGAGCTGAAGCTTTCTTT.

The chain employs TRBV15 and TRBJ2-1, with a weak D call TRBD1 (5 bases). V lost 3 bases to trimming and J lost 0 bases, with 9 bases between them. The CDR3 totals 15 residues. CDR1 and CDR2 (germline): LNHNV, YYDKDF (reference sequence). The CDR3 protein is CATSRDTSSYNEQFF. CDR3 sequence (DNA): TGTGCCACCAGCAGGGACACCAGCTCCTACAATGAGCAGTTCTTC.

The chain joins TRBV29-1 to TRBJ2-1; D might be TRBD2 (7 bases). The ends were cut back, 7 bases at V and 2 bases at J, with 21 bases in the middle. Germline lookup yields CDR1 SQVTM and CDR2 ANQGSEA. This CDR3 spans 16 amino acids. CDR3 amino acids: CSAGGHPGLAYNEQFF. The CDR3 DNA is TGCAGCGCGGGGGGCCATCCGGGACTGGCCTACAATGAGCAGTTCTTC.

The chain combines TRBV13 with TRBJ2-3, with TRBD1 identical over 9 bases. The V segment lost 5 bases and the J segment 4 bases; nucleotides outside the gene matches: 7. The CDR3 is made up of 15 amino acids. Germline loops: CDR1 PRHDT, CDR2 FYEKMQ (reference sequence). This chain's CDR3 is CASSQRTGAADTQYF. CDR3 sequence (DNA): TGTGCCAGCAGCCAAAGGACAGGGGCTGCAGATACGCAGTATTTT.

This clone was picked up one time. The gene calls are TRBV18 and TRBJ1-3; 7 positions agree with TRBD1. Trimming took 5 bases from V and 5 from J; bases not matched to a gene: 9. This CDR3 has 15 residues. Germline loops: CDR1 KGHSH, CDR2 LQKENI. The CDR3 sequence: CASSIDREVRNTIYF. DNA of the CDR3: TGTGCCAGCTCAATCGACAGGGAGGTTAGAAACACCATATATTTT.

CDR3 in amino acids: CASIPKEQRGGNNEQFF. CDR3 bases: TGTGCCAGCATCCCCAAGGAGCAGCGGGGGGGCAACAATGAGCAGTTCTTC. This chain connects TRBV7-2 to TRBJ2-1; 10 bases fit TRBD2. This CDR3 has 17 residues. Unmatched junction bases numbered 14, after V lost 7 bases and J lost 5 bases. CDR1 is SGHTA, CDR2 FQGNSA, per germline.

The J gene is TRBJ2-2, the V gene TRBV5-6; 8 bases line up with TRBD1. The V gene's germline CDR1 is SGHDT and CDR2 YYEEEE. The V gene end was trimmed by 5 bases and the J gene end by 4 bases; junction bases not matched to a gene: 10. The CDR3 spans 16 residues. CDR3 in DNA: TGTGCCAGCAGGCCTCTCAGGGGGCGGATCACCGGGGAGCTGTTTTTT. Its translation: CASRPLRGRITGELFF.

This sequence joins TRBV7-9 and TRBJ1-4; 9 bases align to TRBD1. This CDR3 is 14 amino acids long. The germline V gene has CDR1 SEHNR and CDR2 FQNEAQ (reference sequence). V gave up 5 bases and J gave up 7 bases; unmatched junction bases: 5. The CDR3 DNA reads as TGTGCCAGCAGCCAGGGACAGGGAAGTGAAAAACTGTTTTTT. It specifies CASSQGQGSEKLFF.

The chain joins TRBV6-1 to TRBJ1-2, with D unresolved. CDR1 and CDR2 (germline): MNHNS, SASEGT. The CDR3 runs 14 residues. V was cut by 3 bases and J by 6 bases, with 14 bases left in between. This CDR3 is CASSDGKSGDGYTF. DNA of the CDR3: TGTGCCAGCAGTGATGGGAAATCCGGGGATGGCTACACCTTC.

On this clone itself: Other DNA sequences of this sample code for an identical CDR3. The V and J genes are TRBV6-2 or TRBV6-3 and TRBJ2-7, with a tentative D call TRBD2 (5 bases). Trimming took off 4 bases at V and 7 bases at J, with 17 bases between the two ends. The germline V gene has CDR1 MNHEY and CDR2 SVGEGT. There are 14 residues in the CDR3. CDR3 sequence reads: CASSFFFTGWEQYF. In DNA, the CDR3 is TGTGCCAGCAGTTTTTTTTTCACGGGGTGGGAGCAGTACTTC.

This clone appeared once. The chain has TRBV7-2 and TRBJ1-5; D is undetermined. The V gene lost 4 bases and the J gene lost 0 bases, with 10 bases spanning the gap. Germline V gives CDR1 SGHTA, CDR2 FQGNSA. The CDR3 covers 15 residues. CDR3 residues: CASSYDGNSNQPQHF. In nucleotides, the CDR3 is TGTGCCAGCAGCTACGACGGGAATAGCAATCAGCCCCAGCATTTT.

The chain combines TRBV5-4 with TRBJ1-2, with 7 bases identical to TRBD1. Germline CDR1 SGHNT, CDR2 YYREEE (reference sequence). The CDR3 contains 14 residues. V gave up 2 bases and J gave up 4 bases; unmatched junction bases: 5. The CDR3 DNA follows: TGTGCCAGCAGCTTCTTGGGACAGACCTATGGCTACACCTTC. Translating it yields CASSFLGQTYGYTF.

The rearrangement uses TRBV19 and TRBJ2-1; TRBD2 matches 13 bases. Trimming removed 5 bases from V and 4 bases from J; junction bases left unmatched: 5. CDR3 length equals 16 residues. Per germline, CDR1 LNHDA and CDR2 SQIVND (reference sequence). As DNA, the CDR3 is TGTGCCAGTAGTCGGACTAGCGGGGGCCGTTACAATGAGCAGTTCTTC. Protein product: CASSRTSGGRYNEQFF.

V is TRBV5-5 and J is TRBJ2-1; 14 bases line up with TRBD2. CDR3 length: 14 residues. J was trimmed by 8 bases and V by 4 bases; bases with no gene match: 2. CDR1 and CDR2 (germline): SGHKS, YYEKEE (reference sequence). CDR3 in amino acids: CASSRLAGGHEQFF. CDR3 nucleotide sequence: TGTGCCAGCAGCCGACTAGCGGGGGGGCATGAGCAGTTCTTC.

The CDR3 DNA is TGTGCCAGCAGCCAGACTAGCGGGGGGAGAGAGACCCAGTACTTC. Protein: CASSQTSGGRETQYF. This chain joins TRBV7-3 and TRBJ2-5; 13 bases map to TRBD2. Germline V gene sequence: CDR1 SGHTA, CDR2 FQGTGA. V lost 5 bases, J lost 4 bases, and 4 bases stayed unmatched. The CDR3 covers 15 residues.

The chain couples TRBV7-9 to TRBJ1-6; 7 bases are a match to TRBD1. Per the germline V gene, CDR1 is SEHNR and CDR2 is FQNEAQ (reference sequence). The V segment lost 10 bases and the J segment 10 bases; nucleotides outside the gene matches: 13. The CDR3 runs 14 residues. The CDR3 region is CATLEGGDGSPLHF. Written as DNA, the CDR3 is TGTGCCACCCTCGAAGGGGGCGATGGATCACCCCTCCACTTT.

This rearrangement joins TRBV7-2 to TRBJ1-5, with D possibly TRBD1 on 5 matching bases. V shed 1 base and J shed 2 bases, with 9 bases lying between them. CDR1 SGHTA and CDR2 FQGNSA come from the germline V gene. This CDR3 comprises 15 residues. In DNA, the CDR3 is TGTGCCAGCAGCTTAGAAGGGACTGGCAATCAGCCCCAGCATTTT. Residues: CASSLEGTGNQPQHF.

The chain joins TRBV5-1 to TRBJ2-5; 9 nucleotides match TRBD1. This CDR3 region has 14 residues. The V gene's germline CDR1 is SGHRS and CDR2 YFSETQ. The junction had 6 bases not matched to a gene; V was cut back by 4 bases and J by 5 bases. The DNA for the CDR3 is TGCGCCAGCAGCCCCCAGACAGGGGGGGAGACCCAGTACTTC. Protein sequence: CASSPQTGGETQYF.